This TCR beta chain was sequenced for a study of T cells after yellow fever vaccination. Study observations and caveats: Among primary-vaccination clones, most reappeared after the booster, at approximately 97% for CD4 and approximately 88% for CD8. The CD4 compartment and the CD8 compartment contained a small share of clonotypes in common. Compared with primary, the secondary response was weaker and peaked at day 5, not 15.

On this clonotype: The antigen remains undetermined.

Per germline, CDR1 ENHRY and CDR2 SYGVKD. With 6 bases clipped from V and 5 bases from J, the junction kept 5 bases outside the gene matches. The CDR3 extends over 14 amino acids. Each CDR3 protein is one row after TCRdb ran MiXCR on the 5' RACE reads. This sample has 300,000 to 400,000 distinct CDR3 sequences; roughly 8.6% occur once, and the top ten carry under 20%. The clonotype originates from a man between 18 and 29 years old who received the YFV17D yellow fever vaccine. The chain recombines TRBV10-3 with TRBJ2-1; 9 nucleotides line up with TRBD2. Here the sequenced sample was PBMCs, taken 35 to 50 days after the first yellow fever vaccination. DNA of the CDR3: TGTGCCATCAGCCTAGCGGGGCATGACAATGAGCAGTTCTTC. Its protein is CAISLAGHDNEQFF.